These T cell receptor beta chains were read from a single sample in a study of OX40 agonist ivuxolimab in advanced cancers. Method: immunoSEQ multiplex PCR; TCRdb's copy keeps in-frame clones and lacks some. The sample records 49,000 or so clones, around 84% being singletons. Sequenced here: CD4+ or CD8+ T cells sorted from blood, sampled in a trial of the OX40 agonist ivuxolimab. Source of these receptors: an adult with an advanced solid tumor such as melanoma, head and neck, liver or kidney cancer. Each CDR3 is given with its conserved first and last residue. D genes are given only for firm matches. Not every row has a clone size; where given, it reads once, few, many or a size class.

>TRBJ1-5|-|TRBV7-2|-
CASSSSGDNQPQHF
TGTGCCAGCAGCTCCTCAGGGGACAATCAGCCCCAGCATTTT
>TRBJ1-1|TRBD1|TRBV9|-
CASSRTVTGVEAFF
TGTGCCAGCAGCCGTACGGTGACAGGGGTCGAAGCTTTCTTT
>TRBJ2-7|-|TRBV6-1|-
CASSDLGAYEQYF
TGTGCCAGCAGTGATCTGGGAGCCTACGAGCAGTACTTC
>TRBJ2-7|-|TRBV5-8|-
CASSQPQQGDYEQYF
TGTGCCAGCAGCCAACCCCAACAGGGCGACTACGAGCAGTACTTC
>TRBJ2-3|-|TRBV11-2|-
CASSPGGLTDTQYF
TGTGCCAGCAGCCCTGGAGGCCTCACAGATACGCAGTATTTT
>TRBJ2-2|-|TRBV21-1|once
CARGHPDTGELFF
TGTGCCAGGGGACACCCCGACACCGGGGAGCTGTTTTTT
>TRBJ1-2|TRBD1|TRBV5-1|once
CASSPGQGASYF
TGCGCCAGCAGTCCTGGACAGGGGGCAAGTTACTTC
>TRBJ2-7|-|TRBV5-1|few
CASSLGSAYEQYF
TGCGCCAGCAGCTTAGGCAGTGCCTACGAGCAGTACTTC
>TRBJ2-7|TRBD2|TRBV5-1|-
CASSRAPSGDYEQYF
TGCGCCAGCAGCCGGGCCCCCAGCGGGGACTACGAGCAGTACTTC
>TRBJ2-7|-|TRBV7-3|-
CASSLELVGYEQYF
TGTGCCAGCAGCTTAGAGCTCGTGGGATACGAGCAGTACTTC
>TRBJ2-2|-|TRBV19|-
CASSKTVEGELFF
TGTGCCAGTAGTAAAACAGTGGAAGGGGAGCTGTTTTTT
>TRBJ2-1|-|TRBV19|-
CASSPTVRPGHEQFF
TGTGCCAGTAGTCCGACTGTACGACCGGGACATGAGCAGTTCTTC
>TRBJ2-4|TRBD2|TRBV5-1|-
CASSWTSGGADIQYF
TGCGCCAGCAGCTGGACTAGCGGGGGGGCTGACATTCAGTACTTC
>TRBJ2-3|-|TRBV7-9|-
CASSLVVAVSTDTQYF
TGTGCCAGCAGCTTAGTGGTAGCCGTTAGCACAGATACGCAGTATTTT
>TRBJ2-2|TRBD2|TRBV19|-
CASSPGPGLAGPGELFF
TGTGCCAGTAGTCCTGGCCCGGGACTAGCGGGCCCCGGGGAGCTGTTTTTT
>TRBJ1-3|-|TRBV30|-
CAWSLGAYGNTIYF
TGTGCCTGGAGTTTAGGGGCATATGGAAACACCATATATTTT
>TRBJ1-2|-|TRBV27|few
CASSLFLGQGYGYTF
TGTGCCAGCAGTTTATTCCTAGGGCAGGGCTATGGCTACACCTTC
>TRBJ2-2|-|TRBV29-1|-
CSGVNTGELFF
TGCAGCGGTGTGAACACCGGGGAGCTGTTTTTT
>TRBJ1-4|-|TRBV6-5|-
CASRPTGGNEKLFF
TGTGCCAGTCGCCCAACAGGAGGTAATGAAAAACTGTTTTTT
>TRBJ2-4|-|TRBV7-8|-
CASSFGGYAKNIQYF
TGTGCCAGCAGCTTTGGGGGATACGCCAAAAACATTCAGTACTTC
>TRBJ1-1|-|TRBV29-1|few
CSADILNTEAFF
TGCAGCGCTGACATACTGAACACTGAAGCTTTCTTT
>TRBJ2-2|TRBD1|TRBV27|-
CASSAGGTGAFLYNTGELFF
TGTGCCAGCAGCGCCGGCGGGACAGGGGCCTTCCTATACAACACCGGGGAGCTGTTTTTT
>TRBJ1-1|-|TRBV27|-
CASSWSRDGSEAFF
TGTGCCAGCAGTTGGTCCAGGGACGGGTCTGAAGCTTTCTTT
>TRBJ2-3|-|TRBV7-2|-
CASSLTDTQYF
TGTGCCAGCAGCTTAACAGATACGCAGTATTTT
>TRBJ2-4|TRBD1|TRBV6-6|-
CASRLDRGNIQYF
TGTGCCAGCAGACTCGACAGGGGCAACATTCAGTACTTC
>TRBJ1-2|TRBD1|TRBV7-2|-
CASSSDRGRRGYTF
TGTGCCAGCAGCTCCGACAGGGGGAGGCGAGGCTACACCTTC
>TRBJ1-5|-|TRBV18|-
CASSPGQNQPQHF
TGTGCCAGCTCACCAGGACAGAATCAGCCCCAGCATTTT
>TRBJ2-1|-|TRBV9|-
CAGSVASGQEGYNEQFF
TGTGCCGGCAGCGTAGCCAGCGGGCAGGAGGGCTACAATGAGCAGTTCTTC
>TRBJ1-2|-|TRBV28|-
CASTPGPYGYTF
TGTGCCAGCACTCCCGGACCCTATGGCTACACCTTC